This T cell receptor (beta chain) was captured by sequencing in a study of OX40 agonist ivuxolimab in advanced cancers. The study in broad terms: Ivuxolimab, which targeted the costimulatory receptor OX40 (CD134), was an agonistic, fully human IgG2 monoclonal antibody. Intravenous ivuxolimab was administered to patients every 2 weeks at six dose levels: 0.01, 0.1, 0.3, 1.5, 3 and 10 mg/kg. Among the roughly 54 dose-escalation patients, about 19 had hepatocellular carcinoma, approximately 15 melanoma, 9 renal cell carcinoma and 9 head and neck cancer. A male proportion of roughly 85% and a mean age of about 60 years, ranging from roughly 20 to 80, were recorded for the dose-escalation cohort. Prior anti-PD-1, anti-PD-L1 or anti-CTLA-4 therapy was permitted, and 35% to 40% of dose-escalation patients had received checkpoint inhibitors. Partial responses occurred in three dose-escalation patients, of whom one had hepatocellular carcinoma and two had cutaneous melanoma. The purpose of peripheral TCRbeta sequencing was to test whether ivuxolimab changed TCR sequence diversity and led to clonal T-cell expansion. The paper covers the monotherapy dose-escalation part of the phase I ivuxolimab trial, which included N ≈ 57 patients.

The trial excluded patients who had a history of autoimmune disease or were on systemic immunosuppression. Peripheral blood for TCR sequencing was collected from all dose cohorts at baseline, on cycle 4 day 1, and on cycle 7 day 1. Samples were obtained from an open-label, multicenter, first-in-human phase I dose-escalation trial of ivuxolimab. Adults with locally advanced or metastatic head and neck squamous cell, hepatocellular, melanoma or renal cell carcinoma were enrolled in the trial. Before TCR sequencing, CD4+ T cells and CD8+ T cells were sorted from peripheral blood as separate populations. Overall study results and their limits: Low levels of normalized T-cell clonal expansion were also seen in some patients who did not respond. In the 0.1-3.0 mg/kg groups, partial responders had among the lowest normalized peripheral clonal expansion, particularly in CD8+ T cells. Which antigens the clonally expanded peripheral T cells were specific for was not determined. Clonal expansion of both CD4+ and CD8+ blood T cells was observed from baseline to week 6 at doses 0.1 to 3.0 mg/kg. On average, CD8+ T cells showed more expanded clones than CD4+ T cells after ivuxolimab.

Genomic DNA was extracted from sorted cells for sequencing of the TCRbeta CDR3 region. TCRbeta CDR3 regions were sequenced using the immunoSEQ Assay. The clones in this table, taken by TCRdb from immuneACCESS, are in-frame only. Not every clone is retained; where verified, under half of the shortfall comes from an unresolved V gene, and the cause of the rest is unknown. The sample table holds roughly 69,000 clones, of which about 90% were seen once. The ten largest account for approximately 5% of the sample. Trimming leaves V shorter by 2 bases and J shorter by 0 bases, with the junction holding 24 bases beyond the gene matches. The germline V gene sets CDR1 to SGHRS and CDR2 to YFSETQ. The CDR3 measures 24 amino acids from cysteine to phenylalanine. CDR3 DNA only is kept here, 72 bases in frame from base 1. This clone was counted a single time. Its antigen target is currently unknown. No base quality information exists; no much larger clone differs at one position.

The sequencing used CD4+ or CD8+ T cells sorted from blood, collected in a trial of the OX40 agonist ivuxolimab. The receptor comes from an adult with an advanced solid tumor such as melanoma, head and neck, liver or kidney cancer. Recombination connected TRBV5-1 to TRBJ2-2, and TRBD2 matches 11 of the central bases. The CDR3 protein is CASSFNRGQGKSSGRNANTGELFF. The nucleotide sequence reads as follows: TGCGCCAGCAGCTTTAACCGCGGACAGGGTAAATCTAGCGGGAGGAACGCGAACACCGGGGAGCTGTTTTTT.